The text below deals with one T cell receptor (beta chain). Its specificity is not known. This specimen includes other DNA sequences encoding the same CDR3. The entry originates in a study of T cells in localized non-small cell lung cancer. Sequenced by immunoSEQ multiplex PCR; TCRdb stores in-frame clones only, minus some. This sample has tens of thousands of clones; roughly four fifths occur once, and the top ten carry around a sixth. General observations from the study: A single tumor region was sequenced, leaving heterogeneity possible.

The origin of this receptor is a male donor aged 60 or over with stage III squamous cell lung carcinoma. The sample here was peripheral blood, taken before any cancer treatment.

The CDR3 DNA reads TGCGCCAGCAGCTTGGGGGACGGGACCTACGAGCAGTACTTC. As protein: CASSLGDGTYEQYF. The chain is built from TRBV5-1 and TRBJ2-7, with D possibly called TRBD1 or TRBD2 (5 bases each). CDR1 SGHRS and CDR2 YFSETQ come from the germline V gene. The CDR3 totals 14 residues. The V gene lost 0 bases and the J gene lost 2 bases, with 9 bases spanning the gap.